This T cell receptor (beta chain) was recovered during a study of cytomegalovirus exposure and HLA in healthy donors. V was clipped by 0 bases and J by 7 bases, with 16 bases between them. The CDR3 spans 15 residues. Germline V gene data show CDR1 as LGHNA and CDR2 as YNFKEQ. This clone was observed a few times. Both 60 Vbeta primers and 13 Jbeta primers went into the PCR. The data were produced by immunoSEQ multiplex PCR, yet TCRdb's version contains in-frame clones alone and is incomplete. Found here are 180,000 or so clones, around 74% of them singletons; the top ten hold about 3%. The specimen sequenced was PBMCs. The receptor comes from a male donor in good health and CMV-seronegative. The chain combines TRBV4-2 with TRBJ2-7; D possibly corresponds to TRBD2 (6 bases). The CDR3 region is CASSQEGAGAWEQYF. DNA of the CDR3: TGTGCCAGCAGCCAAGAGGGAGCGGGCGCCTGGGAGCAGTACTTC.